Sequencing of this TCR beta chain was carried out in a study of T cells expressing NK-cell markers. Study-level information: One of eight sequenced donors was HCMV-seronegative; the other seven were seropositive.

TCRdb reprocessed the 5' RACE reads and reports one entry per CDR3 protein, with no DNA. The sample spans hundreds of thousands of distinct CDR3 sequences; the ten largest clones claim roughly 4.2%. Turning to this clonotype: Its matching antigen is unknown.

The study, taken as a whole, reports: The share of CD8+ T cells held by dominant NKG2C+ clonotypes was about 1.0-7.5% in over 5 donors. Similarly, these clonotypes led the CD3+CD56-NKG2C+ fraction as well in a handful of donors.

Per germline, CDR1 MNHNS and CDR2 SASEGT. The CDR3 consists of 14 residues. The clonotype originates from a woman aged 18 to 75 in good health. The chain links TRBV6-1 to TRBJ2-3; checking the TCRdb D call of TRBD1 is not possible without DNA. The sequencing sample was made of blood T cells: a sorted CD56 or NKG2C T cell subset, CD4+ or CD8+ T cells, or bulk PBMC T cells (not recorded which). The CDR3 loop reads CASSPDSPTDTQYF.